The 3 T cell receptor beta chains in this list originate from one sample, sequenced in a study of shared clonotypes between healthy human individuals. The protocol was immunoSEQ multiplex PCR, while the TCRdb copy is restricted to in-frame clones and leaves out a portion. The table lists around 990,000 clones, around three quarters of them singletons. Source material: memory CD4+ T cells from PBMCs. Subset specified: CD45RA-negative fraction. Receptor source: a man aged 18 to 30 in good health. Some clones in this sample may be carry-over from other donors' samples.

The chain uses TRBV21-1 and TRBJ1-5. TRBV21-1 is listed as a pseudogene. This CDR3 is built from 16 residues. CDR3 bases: TGTGCCAGCAGCAAATGCGGTCGGGGAAGGGATCAGCCCCAGCATTTT. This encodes CASSKCGRGRDQPQHF.

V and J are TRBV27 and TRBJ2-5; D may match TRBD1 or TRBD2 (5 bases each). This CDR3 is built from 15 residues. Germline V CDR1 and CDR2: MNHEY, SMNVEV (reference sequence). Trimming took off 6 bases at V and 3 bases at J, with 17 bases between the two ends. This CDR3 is CASSMRWDGEETQYF. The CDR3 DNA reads TGTGCCAGCAGCATGCGCTGGGACGGAGAAGAGACCCAGTACTTC.

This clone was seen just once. The CDR3 DNA reads TGTGCCAGCAGGTCCCCTAGCGGCACCTACGAGCAGTACTTC. Its protein is CASRSPSGTYEQYF. The gene calls are TRBV6-5 and TRBJ2-7; 7 bases align to TRBD2. The germline gives CDR1 MNHEY, CDR2 SVGAGI. Trimming took 6 bases from V and 2 from J; bases not matched to a gene: 7. This CDR3 comprises 14 residues.